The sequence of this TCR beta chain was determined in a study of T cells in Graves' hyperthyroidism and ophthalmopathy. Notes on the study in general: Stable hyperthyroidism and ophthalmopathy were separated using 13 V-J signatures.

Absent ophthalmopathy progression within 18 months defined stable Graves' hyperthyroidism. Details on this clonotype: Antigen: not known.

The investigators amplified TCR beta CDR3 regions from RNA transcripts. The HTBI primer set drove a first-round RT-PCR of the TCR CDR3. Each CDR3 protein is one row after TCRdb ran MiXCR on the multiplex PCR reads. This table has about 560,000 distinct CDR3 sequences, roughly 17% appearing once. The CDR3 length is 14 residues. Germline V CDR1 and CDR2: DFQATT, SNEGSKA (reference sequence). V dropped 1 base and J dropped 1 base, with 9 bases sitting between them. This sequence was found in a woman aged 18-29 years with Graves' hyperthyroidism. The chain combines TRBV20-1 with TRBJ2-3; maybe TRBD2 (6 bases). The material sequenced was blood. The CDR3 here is CSARVPGGTDTQYF. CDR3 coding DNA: TGCAGTGCTAGAGTACCGGGGGGCACAGATACGCAGTATTTT.